The T cell receptor (beta chain) under discussion was sequenced for a study of T cell repertoires in aging, cancer and after chemotherapy. The CDR3 contains 16 residues. The J segment lost 0 bases and the V segment lost 6 bases, leaving 8 bases of the junction unmatched. The germline CDR1 and CDR2 sequences are DFQATT and SNEGSKA (reference sequence). This clonotype is termed medium-sized. The antigen remains unidentified. TRB rearrangements spanning V, D and J were amplified using mixed TRB-A/B primers. TCRdb reprocessed the multiplex PCR reads via MiXCR and lists one record per CDR3 protein. This sample has roughly 1,300 distinct CDR3 sequences, with 22% found just once. General study results and limits: Compared with age-matched healthy donors, untreated hematological or solid cancer patients showed higher blood TCR clonality.

TCR beta rearrangements were amplified from peripheral blood genomic DNA. This chain uses TRBV20-1 with TRBJ1-6; 7 bases match TRBD1. The receptor comes from a human donor with a solid tumor. The material sequenced was blood. CDR3 in amino acids: CSAKPGQSSYNSPLHF. CDR3 coding DNA: TGCAGTGCAAAACCGGGACAGAGCTCCTATAATTCACCCCTCCACTTT.